The 20 T cell receptor beta chains below all came from one sample that was sequenced in a study of blood T cell repertoires in COVID-19. The protocol was immunoSEQ multiplex PCR, while the TCRdb copy is restricted to in-frame clones and leaves out a portion. The sample yields about 84,000 clones, about 86% seen once. Sequences were obtained from peripheral blood. These receptor sequences come from an elderly man with active or convalescent COVID-19.

The V call is TRBV5-4, the J call TRBJ2-5, with TRBD2 matching 11 bases. This CDR3 region has 18 residues. With V trimmed by 4 bases and J by 7 bases, 18 bases remained unmatched. Germline V gives CDR1 SGHNT, CDR2 YYREEE (reference sequence). For the CDR3, the DNA is TGTGCCAGCAGCGGCGGGGGAGGGAAGGGACTAGCGGAGGGGACCCAGTACTTC. Protein: CASSGGGGKGLAEGTQYF.

Details on this clone: Its ends do not fully match the called genes, so a read error is possible. This sequence joins TRBV6-6 and TRBJ2-5, with 7 bases matching TRBD1. This CDR3 comprises 13 residues. Germline V gene data show CDR1 as MNHNY and CDR2 as SVGAGI (reference sequence). The CDR3 loop reads CASTPQGQEPQYF. CDR3 nucleotide sequence: TGTGCCAGCACCCCACAGGGGCAAGAGCCCCAGTACTTC.

This clone came up a few times. The chain recombines TRBV2 with TRBJ1-5; 9 nucleotides line up with TRBD1. The V segment lost 6 bases and the J segment 0 bases; nucleotides outside the gene matches: 6. The CDR3 has 16 residues. CDR1 and CDR2 (germline): SNHLY, FYNNEI. This CDR3 is CASRAGTGYSNQPQHF. As DNA, the CDR3 is TGTGCCAGCAGGGCCGGGACAGGGTATAGCAATCAGCCCCAGCATTTT.

This clone was recorded once. J is TRBJ1-4 and V is TRBV7-9; TRBD1 is a possible D gene (5 bases). The germline gives CDR1 SEHNR, CDR2 FQNEAQ (reference sequence). Trimming took off 4 bases at V and 5 bases at J, with 11 bases between the two ends. The length of the CDR3 is 14 residues. The CDR3 is CASSSARGNEKLFF. The CDR3 bases are TGTGCCAGCAGCTCGGCACGGGGGAATGAAAAACTGTTTTTT.

This chain uses TRBV27 with TRBJ2-2, with 12 positions matching TRBD1. CDR1 is MNHEY and CDR2 is SMNVEV in the germline V gene (reference sequence). CDR3 length equals 22 residues. J was trimmed by 6 bases and V by 6 bases; bases with no gene match: 26. The chain's CDR3 is CASSNPKQRFRDRGRSAGELFF. DNA for the CDR3: TGTGCCAGCAGCAACCCGAAACAACGGTTCCGGGACAGGGGGCGGTCTGCCGGGGAGCTGTTTTTT.

The chain joins TRBV5-1 to TRBJ2-3; 9 bases are a match to TRBD2. This CDR3 region has 15 residues. Germline V gene lookup returns CDR1 SGHRS and CDR2 YFSETQ. V was clipped by 4 bases and J by 2 bases; unmatched bases: 5. The DNA of the CDR3 is TGCGCCAGCAGCCTTTGGACTAGCGACACAGATACGCAGTATTTT. It encodes CASSLWTSDTDTQYF.

The genes are TRBV11-2 and TRBJ1-3, with D possibly matching TRBD1 (5 bases). The CDR3 runs 15 residues. The V and J ends lost 2 bases and 4 bases respectively, with 12 bases between them. CDR1 SGHAT and CDR2 FQNNGV come from the germline V gene. The chain's CDR3 is CASSLLGAGGNTIYF. CDR3 coding DNA: TGTGCCAGCAGCTTACTAGGGGCTGGAGGAAACACCATATATTTT.

The rearrangement joins TRBV18 to TRBJ1-3; 9 positions agree with TRBD1. Germline lookup yields CDR1 KGHSH and CDR2 LQKENI. The CDR3 sequence is 15 residues long. Germline trimming cut 4 bases from V and 0 bases from J; bases unmatched to any gene: 1. Here the CDR3 reads CASSRQGDSGNTIYF. The CDR3 bases are TGTGCCAGCTCACGACAGGGGGACTCTGGAAACACCATATATTTT.

V usage is TRBV10-3 and J usage is TRBJ2-5; D might be TRBD1 (6 bases). Trimming took off 4 bases at V and 5 bases at J, with 11 bases between the two ends. This CDR3 region has 13 residues. The germline V gene has CDR1 ENHRY and CDR2 SYGVKD. The CDR3 here is CAISGTGTETQYF. In nucleotides, the CDR3 is TGTGCCATCAGTGGAACAGGGACGGAGACCCAGTACTTC.

The CDR3 sequence is CASSETGGHQPQHF. CDR3 nucleotides: TGTGCCAGCAGTGAGACAGGGGGACATCAGCCCCAGCATTTT. The rearrangement links TRBV28 to TRBJ1-5, with 9 bases aligning to TRBD1. Trimming cost V 5 bases and J 5 bases; bases outside gene matches: 4. Germline CDR1 and CDR2: MDHEN and SYDVKM. The CDR3 covers 14 residues.

This clone was picked up one time. The chain joins TRBV5-4 to TRBJ1-1, with unresolved D. The CDR3 totals 15 residues. Trimming stripped 1 base from V and 1 base from J, with 11 bases between. CDR1 is SGHNT, CDR2 YYREEE, per germline (reference sequence). The CDR3 here is CASSLSVSGNTEAFF. The CDR3 coding sequence is TGTGCCAGCAGCTTGTCGGTATCGGGGAACACTGAAGCTTTCTTT. The entire variable domain, with the rest obtained from reference TRBV5-4 and TRBJ1-1, is as follows: ETGVTQSPTHLIKTRGQQVTLRCSSQSGHNTVSWYQQALGQGPQFIFQYYREEENGRGNFPPRFSGLQFPNYSSELNVNALELDDSALYLCASSLSVSGNTEAFFGQGTRLTVV.

J is TRBJ2-3 and V is TRBV5-1; the match to TRBD1 covers 8 bases. The J segment lost 2 bases and the V segment lost 0 bases, leaving 11 bases of the junction unmatched. Germline-derived CDR1 and CDR2 are SGHRS and YFSETQ. CDR3 length equals 18 residues. The CDR3 here is CASSLDTGGKTPTDTQYF. CDR3 nucleotide sequence: TGCGCCAGCAGCTTGGATACAGGGGGGAAGACTCCCACAGATACGCAGTATTTT.

The chain carries TRBV29-1 and TRBJ2-7; 9 positions match TRBD1. Germline trimming cut 3 bases from V and 2 bases from J; bases unmatched to any gene: 5. In germline, CDR1 is SQVTM, CDR2 ANQGSEA. The CDR3 consists of 14 residues. CDR3 DNA sequence: TGCAGCGTTGACTCGGGACAGGGAACCTACGAGCAGTACTTC. This encodes CSVDSGQGTYEQYF.

The chain carries TRBV4-3 and TRBJ2-2; 12 bases are a match to TRBD1. The length of the CDR3 is 18 residues. CDR1 and CDR2 from the germline V gene are LGHNA and YSLEER. Trimming removed 1 base from V and 4 bases from J; junction bases left unmatched: 7. The CDR3 DNA sequence: TGCGCCAGCAGCCAAGGGGGACAGGGGGCCCGAGGCACCGGGGAGCTGTTTTTT. Its translation is CASSQGGQGARGTGELFF.

The chain recombines TRBV2 with TRBJ1-2, with a possible D match to TRBD1 (5 bases). The V gene's germline CDR1 is SNHLY and CDR2 FYNNEI. The CDR3 has 15 amino acids. The germline V and J ends were trimmed by 7 bases and 4 bases, with 19 bases remaining between them. This CDR3 is CASTPGLLGGYGYTF. DNA for the CDR3: TGTGCCAGCACTCCCGGACTCCTGGGGGGCTATGGCTACACCTTC.

The gene calls are TRBV7-3 and TRBJ2-3; TRBD2 agrees at 11 bases. The germline CDR1 and CDR2 sequences are SGHTA and FQGTGA. This CDR3 spans 16 amino acids. The J segment lost 4 bases and the V segment lost 5 bases, leaving 8 bases of the junction unmatched. CDR3 loop: CASSPLAGGGSDTQYF. DNA of the CDR3: TGTGCCAGCAGCCCGCTAGCGGGGGGCGGTTCAGATACGCAGTATTTT.

This chain uses TRBV11-2 with TRBJ2-7, with a tentative D call TRBD2 (6 bases). The CDR3 has 19 residues. Per the germline V gene, CDR1 is SGHAT and CDR2 is FQNNGV. V dropped 1 base and J dropped 1 base, with 23 bases sitting between them. In DNA, the CDR3 is TGTGCCAGCAGCTTAGTGGGGCTCGGGTTAGCGGCTCTTTCCTACGAGCAGTACTTC. Translation: CASSLVGLGLAALSYEQYF.

This chain joins TRBV29-1 and TRBJ1-2; 7 bases match TRBD1. The V gene's germline CDR1 is SQVTM and CDR2 ANQGSEA. J was trimmed by 2 bases and V by 6 bases; bases with no gene match: 6. The CDR3 loop spans 13 amino acids. The chain's CDR3 is CSVATGQNYGYTF. The DNA of the CDR3 is TGCAGCGTAGCCACGGGACAGAACTATGGCTACACCTTC.

The chain combines TRBV6-5 with TRBJ1-1, with 7 bases lining up with TRBD1. CDR3 length equals 13 residues. In germline, CDR1 is MNHEY, CDR2 SVGAGI. V lost 2 bases, J lost 7 bases, and 4 bases stayed unmatched. For the CDR3, the DNA is TGTGCCAGCAGTTACGAAGGGGGCCTTGAAGCTTTCTTT. It is translated as CASSYEGGLEAFF.

This clone appeared once. The chain's CDR3 is CSVEGSGAGNTIYF. The CDR3 DNA reads TGCAGCGTTGAAGGGTCAGGGGCGGGAAACACCATATATTTT. The chain couples TRBV29-1 to TRBJ1-3, with a weak D call TRBD1 (6 bases). Per the germline V gene, CDR1 is SQVTM and CDR2 is ANQGSEA. The CDR3 contains 14 residues. Trimming left V 1 base short and J 4 bases short, with 11 bases between.